These 28 T cell receptor beta chains originate from one sample sequenced in a study of response to subunit inactivated influenza vaccine. TCRdb passed the RT-PCR reads through MiXCR, listing each CDR3 protein once. The data show approximately 530,000 distinct CDR3 sequences, 10% to 15% seen once. Sequenced here: PBMCs from blood, sampled 35 to 45 days after vaccination. The origin of the receptors is a man aged 50-60 years who received an inactivated influenza vaccine.

The genes are TRBV7-2 and TRBJ2-7, with D perhaps TRBD1 (6 bases). Germline loops: CDR1 SGHTA, CDR2 FQGNSA. Trimming removed 2 bases from V and 5 bases from J, with 13 bases in between. The CDR3 runs 14 residues. CDR3 DNA: TGTGCCAGCAGCTTATTTGGGGGCTCGGACGAGCAGTACTTC. Translated, it gives CASSLFGGSDEQYF.

The chain employs TRBV6-5 and TRBJ1-3, with 8 positions matching TRBD1. This CDR3 comprises 17 residues. Looked up from germline, CDR1 is MNHEY and CDR2 is SVGAGI. The V segment lost 3 bases and the J segment 1 base; nucleotides outside the gene matches: 8. The CDR3 loop is CASSYAGTGFSGNTIYF. CDR3 DNA: TGTGCCAGCAGTTATGCCGGGACAGGCTTTTCTGGAAACACCATATATTTT.

This clonotype was counted a few times. Written as DNA, the CDR3 is TGTGCCTGGAGTGGCGTGGGAACAGGCCGGACAAGGATGGAGCAGTACTTC. Its translation is CAWSGVGTGRTRMEQYF. The chain is built from TRBV30 and TRBJ2-7; a weak D match, TRBD1 (5 bases). Germline CDR1 reads GTSNPN; CDR2 reads SVGIG (reference sequence). The V end lost 1 base, the J end lost 7 bases, and 26 bases lay between the germline ends. CDR3 length: 17 residues.

This clonotype has just a few counts. The V and J genes are TRBV20-1 and TRBJ2-7; 10 nucleotides line up with TRBD2. CDR3 length: 14 amino acids. Germline V gives CDR1 DFQATT, CDR2 SNEGSKA (reference sequence). V shed 5 bases and J 3 bases; nucleotides not matched to a gene: 7. CDR3: CSAEPGTSVYEQYF. The CDR3 DNA reads TGCAGTGCTGAACCTGGGACTAGCGTCTACGAGCAGTACTTC.

The chain is built from TRBV3-1 and TRBJ2-1; 7 bases line up with TRBD2. The CDR3 covers 16 residues. After removal of 3 bases from V and 8 bases from J, the junction contained 13 bases not matched to a gene. Per germline, CDR1 LGHDT and CDR2 YNNKEL (reference sequence). The CDR3 protein is CASSQDGTIGRHEQFF. The CDR3 region has the DNA TGTGCCAGCAGCCAGGACGGGACTATCGGGAGGCATGAGCAGTTCTTC.

This clonotype has a count of ten or more. In DNA, the CDR3 is TGTGCCAGCAGTCCCGTAGCGGGATCCTACAATGAGCAGTTCTTC. Its protein product is CASSPVAGSYNEQFF. The rearrangement uses TRBV12-3 or TRBV12-4 and TRBJ2-1; 8 bases match TRBD2. The V segment lost 5 bases and the J segment 1 base; nucleotides outside the gene matches: 4. This CDR3 has 15 amino acids.

This clonotype was observed many times. J is TRBJ2-7 and V is TRBV2, with 10 bases lining up with TRBD1. Germline-derived CDR1 and CDR2 are SNHLY and FYNNEI. V shed 5 bases, J shed 1 base, and the junction held 5 bases outside the gene matches. The CDR3 contains 15 residues. The CDR3 DNA reads TGTGCCAGCAGTCCTCCGGGACAGGGGTCCTACGAGCAGTACTTC. As protein: CASSPPGQGSYEQYF.

J is TRBJ2-1 and V is TRBV19, with 11 nucleotides matching TRBD2. Germline loops: CDR1 LNHDA, CDR2 SQIVND (reference sequence). The J segment lost 2 bases and the V segment lost 3 bases, leaving 3 bases of the junction unmatched. The CDR3 runs 16 residues. CDR3 residues: CASSMGLAVTYNEQFF. The CDR3 coding sequence is TGTGCCAGTAGTATGGGACTAGCGGTCACCTACAATGAGCAGTTCTTC.

This clonotype was seen a handful of times. The rearrangement links TRBV3-1 to TRBJ2-1; maybe TRBD2 (5 bases). The germline gives CDR1 LGHDT, CDR2 YNNKEL (reference sequence). V was shortened by 2 bases and J by 7 bases, with 9 bases between the two germline ends. This CDR3 comprises 13 residues. The CDR3: CASSQLSGNEQFF. The CDR3 DNA follows: TGTGCCAGCAGCCAATTATCGGGGAATGAGCAGTTCTTC.

There are a few counts of this clonotype. The genes are TRBV27 and TRBJ2-2; 10 positions match TRBD2. CDR3 length: 16 residues. J gave up 4 bases and V 4 bases, and 6 bases lay outside the gene matches. Germline V gives CDR1 MNHEY, CDR2 SMNVEV (reference sequence). CDR3 nucleotides: TGTGCCAGCAGTTACCTAGCGGGAGCTACCACCGGGGAGCTGTTTTTT. Encoded protein: CASSYLAGATTGELFF.

This clonotype has just a few counts. V gene TRBV25-1 combines with J gene TRBJ1-2; the D is unclear. V was trimmed by 3 bases and J by 4 bases, leaving 12 bases between them. Looked up from germline, CDR1 is MGHDK and CDR2 is SYGVNS. This CDR3 is 14 amino acids long. CDR3 protein: CASSERGRLYGYTF. In DNA, the CDR3 is TGTGCCAGCAGTGAGCGGGGTAGGCTCTATGGCTACACCTTC.

This clonotype was found many times. This chain joins TRBV4-3 and TRBJ2-1, with 10 bases aligning to TRBD2. The CDR3 has 15 residues. Germline loops: CDR1 LGHNA, CDR2 YSLEER. Trimming at V came to 0 bases and at J to 8 bases, leaving 4 bases not matched to a gene. CDR3 amino acids: CASSQEAGGLHEQFF. In DNA, the CDR3 is TGCGCCAGCAGCCAAGAAGCGGGGGGGCTGCATGAGCAGTTCTTC.

J is TRBJ1-1 and V is TRBV20-1, with D tentatively TRBD1 (6 bases). Germline V lookup: CDR1 DFQATT, CDR2 SNEGSKA (reference sequence). With 3 bases removed from V and 3 bases from J, the gap between germline ends came to 11 bases. The CDR3 spans 13 residues. CDR3 amino acids: CSARRGVYTEAFF. CDR3 nucleotide sequence: TGCAGTGCTAGGAGGGGGGTGTACACTGAAGCTTTCTTT.

At least ten counts were recorded for this clonotype. The rearrangement links TRBV24-1 to TRBJ2-1; 10 nucleotides agree with TRBD2. Germline CDR1 is KGHDR and CDR2 is SFDVKD. V shed 3 bases, J shed 4 bases, and the junction held 5 bases outside the gene matches. The CDR3 spans 16 residues. In DNA form, the CDR3 reads TGTGCCACCAGTGATCGGACTAGCGGAGCTTACAATGAGCAGTTCTTC. It yields the protein CATSDRTSGAYNEQFF.

There are many counts of this clonotype. This chain joins TRBV6-1 and TRBJ2-1; D remains unclear. This CDR3 has 16 residues. Germline lookup yields CDR1 MNHNS and CDR2 SASEGT. Trimming left V 4 bases short and J 0 bases short, with 13 bases between. Here the CDR3 DNA reads TGTGCCAGCAGTGCCCTTTGGCGTAGCTCCTACAATGAGCAGTTCTTC. Translation gives CASSALWRSSYNEQFF.

This clonotype turned up a few times. The V gene is TRBV5-1, the J gene TRBJ2-5, with D tentatively TRBD2 (6 bases). Trimming took off 3 bases at V and 3 bases at J, with 15 bases between the two ends. Germline CDR1 SGHRS, CDR2 YFSETQ. CDR3 length: 15 residues. In DNA, the CDR3 is TGCGCCAGCAGCTCCCGCGGGGACTCTGAAGAGACCCAGTACTTC. Its translation is CASSSRGDSEETQYF.

This clonotype was found a few times. Sequence at one end of the junction differs from germline and may be a read error. This chain connects TRBV4-1 to TRBJ1-1, with 7 nucleotides matching TRBD1. Germline V gene data show CDR1 as MGHRA and CDR2 as YSYEKL. The CDR3 totals 15 residues. CDR3 region: CASRQAPGGETEAFF. Here the CDR3 DNA reads TGCGCCAGCAGGCAAGCCCCAGGGGGAGAGACTGAAGCTTTCTTT.

The table lists this clonotype with many counts. The CDR3 region has the DNA TGTGCCAGCAGTAGGGCAGGGAGTGAGCCCCAGCATTTT. Residues: CASSRAGSEPQHF. The genes are TRBV28 and TRBJ1-5; tentatively, D is TRBD1 (5 bases). The length of the CDR3 is 13 residues. V gave up 5 bases and J gave up 8 bases, with 13 bases separating them. Germline CDR1 reads MDHEN; CDR2 reads SYDVKM.

The chain links TRBV3-1 to TRBJ2-7, with D tentatively TRBD2 (7 bases). The V gene lost 4 bases and the J gene lost 3 bases, with 13 bases spanning the gap. The CDR3 is 14 residues long. CDR1 and CDR2 from the germline V gene are LGHDT and YNNKEL (reference sequence). CDR3 in amino acids: CASSPSGGHYEQYF. CDR3 bases: TGTGCCAGCAGCCCCTCCGGGGGGCACTACGAGCAGTACTTC.

This clonotype was picked up many times. The gene calls are TRBV20-1 and TRBJ1-5, with 7 positions matching TRBD1. Germline lookup yields CDR1 DFQATT and CDR2 SNEGSKA (reference sequence). The CDR3 is 13 amino acids. V lost 5 bases, J lost 7 bases, and 8 bases stayed unmatched. The CDR3 coding sequence is TGCAGTGCTCAGACAGGGAGCGGCCAGCCCCAGCATTTT. Its translation is CSAQTGSGQPQHF.

This clonotype was detected only a few times. The rearrangement joins TRBV12-3 or TRBV12-4 to TRBJ1-5; TRBD1 aligns across 7 bases. The CDR3 is 14 amino acids. The junction had 5 bases not matched to a gene; V was cut back by 7 bases and J by 2 bases. The CDR3 is CASTAQGGNQPQHF. For the CDR3, the DNA is TGTGCCAGCACCGCTCAGGGGGGCAATCAGCCCCAGCATTTT.

The genes are TRBV4-2 and TRBJ2-2; 7 bases map to TRBD2. Germline values: CDR1 LGHNA, CDR2 YNFKEQ. V shed 5 bases and J 6 bases; nucleotides not matched to a gene: 12. The CDR3 length is 16 residues. The CDR3 sequence is CASSDWGGEKAGELFF. The CDR3, as DNA: TGTGCCAGCAGCGACTGGGGGGGTGAAAAGGCCGGGGAGCTGTTTTTT.

Many counts were recorded for this clonotype. This chain joins TRBV12-3 or TRBV12-4 and TRBJ2-4; D perhaps matches TRBD1 (8 bases). V lost 5 bases, J lost 7 bases, and 18 bases lay in between. This CDR3 spans 15 amino acids. In nucleotides, the CDR3 is TGTGCCAGCAGTCCTACACAGGGGGGGATGAACATTCAGTACTTC. Its translation is CASSPTQGGMNIQYF.

The chain links TRBV11-2 to TRBJ2-2; TRBD1 matches 11 bases. V shed 5 bases, J shed 1 base, and the junction held 9 bases outside the gene matches. CDR3 length equals 18 residues. CDR1 and CDR2 from the germline V gene are SGHAT and FQNNGV. This chain's CDR3 is CASSPTGDRGKNTGELFF. The CDR3 DNA reads TGTGCCAGCAGCCCGACCGGGGACAGGGGGAAGAACACCGGGGAGCTGTTTTTT.

This clonotype was found a few times. The chain combines TRBV5-1 with TRBJ2-7; D not certain. Germline V gene data show CDR1 as SGHRS and CDR2 as YFSETQ. Trimming pared 0 bases from V and 5 bases from J, leaving 6 bases between. This CDR3 has 12 residues. The CDR3 loop reads CASSLDTHEQYF. CDR3 nucleotide sequence: TGCGCCAGCAGCTTGGACACCCACGAGCAGTACTTC.

A few counts support this clonotype. The J gene is TRBJ2-1, the V gene TRBV5-1; the D is unclear. The CDR3 length is 13 residues. Trimming stripped 1 base from V and 6 bases from J, with 8 bases between. CDR1 is SGHRS, CDR2 YFSETQ, per germline. CDR3 protein: CASSLLLTNEQFF. The CDR3 DNA is TGCGCCAGCAGCTTGCTGCTAACCAATGAGCAGTTCTTC.

The genes are TRBV12-3 or TRBV12-4 and TRBJ2-1; the match to TRBD2 covers 11 bases. The CDR3 has 15 residues. V lost 6 bases, J lost 7 bases, and 8 bases stayed unmatched. DNA for the CDR3: TGTGCCAGCAGGGATAGCGGGGGGGCTGGTAATGAGCAGTTCTTC. Its protein product is CASRDSGGAGNEQFF.

This sequence joins TRBV7-2 and TRBJ2-2; D gene ambiguous. This CDR3 is built from 17 residues. CDR1 SGHTA and CDR2 FQGNSA come from the germline V gene. Trimming removed 5 bases at V and 6 bases at J, with 22 bases between. Written as DNA, the CDR3 is TGTGCCAGCAGCCCCCGACCGCCGCGGCCCAACGCCGGGGAGCTGTTTTTT. Encoded protein: CASSPRPPRPNAGELFF.